This entry lists 5 T cell receptor beta chains sequenced from one sample in a study of T-cell memory formation after mild COVID-19. TCRdb independently ran MiXCR on the 5' RACE reads; one entry per CDR3 protein. The sample holds fewer than 700,000 distinct CDR3 sequences, 20% to 25% seen once. The sample consisted of PBMCs or a T cell subset sorted from them (not recorded which). These receptors were obtained from an adult woman who had mild COVID-19 (a few samples of this study predate the infection). Cell type and time point are not known.

This clonotype has a handful of counts. The chain carries TRBV7-9 and TRBJ1-2; 7 bases line up with TRBD1. The J segment lost 8 bases and the V segment lost 1 base, leaving 13 bases of the junction unmatched. This CDR3 comprises 16 residues. Germline-derived CDR1 and CDR2 are SEHNR and FQNEAQ (reference sequence). The CDR3 region has the DNA TGTGCCAGCAGCTTAGAAGGGAGGCGACAGGGTAGCGGCTACACCTTC. Translated: CASSLEGRRQGSGYTF.

Many counts were recorded for this clonotype. This chain connects TRBV29-1 to TRBJ1-2, with D possibly matching TRBD1 (5 bases). The germline V gene has CDR1 SQVTM and CDR2 ANQGSEA. This CDR3 comprises 13 residues. Trimming removed 5 bases from V and 6 bases from J, with 16 bases in between. The CDR3: CSVLWTTADGYTF. In DNA, the CDR3 is TGCAGCGTTTTATGGACAACCGCCGATGGCTACACCTTC.

The sample holds a few counts of this clonotype. The rearrangement links TRBV5-1 to TRBJ2-3; 8 positions match TRBD2. Germline V gives CDR1 SGHRS, CDR2 YFSETQ. CDR3 length equals 17 residues. J lost 2 bases, V lost 4 bases, and 12 bases had no gene match. This chain's CDR3 is CASSQLGSGGPTDTQYF. CDR3 DNA sequence: TGCGCCAGCAGCCAACTGGGAAGCGGGGGACCCACAGATACGCAGTATTTT.

In this sample, this clonotype turned up many times. This rearrangement joins TRBV5-1 to TRBJ1-5; D ambiguous. The CDR3 contains 15 residues. Germline assignment: CDR1 SGHRS and CDR2 YFSETQ. The V end lost 0 bases, the J end lost 0 bases, and 7 bases lay between the germline ends. The CDR3 is CASSLGGSSNQPQHF. CDR3 nucleotide sequence: TGCGCCAGCAGCTTGGGAGGTAGTAGCAATCAGCCCCAGCATTTT. The full variable domain, rest sourced from reference TRBV5-1 and TRBJ1-5, is KAGVTQTPRYLIKTRGQQVTLSCSPISGHRSVSWYQQTPGQGLQFLFEYFSETQRNKGNFPGRFSGRQFSNSRSEMNVSTLELGDSALYLCASSLGGSSNQPQHFGDGTRLSIL.

The chain carries TRBV5-1 and TRBJ2-5; 7 positions match TRBD1. The CDR3 is 14 amino acids. Germline CDR1 and CDR2: SGHRS and YFSETQ. The V segment lost 4 bases and the J segment 2 bases; nucleotides outside the gene matches: 5. The CDR3 DNA reads TGCGCCAGCAGCAGGGGACAGACACAAGAGACCCAGTACTTC. It specifies CASSRGQTQETQYF.